This record concerns one TCR beta chain sequence. The CDR3 extends over 14 amino acids. V lost 2 bases, J lost 3 bases, and 10 bases lay in between. Germline-derived CDR1 and CDR2 are LGHNA and YSLEER. Sequenced by immunoSEQ multiplex PCR; TCRdb stores in-frame clones only, minus some. The sample has 65,000 to 95,000 clones; about 68% are singletons. This sample stems from a study of blood T cell repertoires in COVID-19. On the study more broadly: Spain, Italy and the United States supplied samples that represented acute and convalescent COVID-19. PBMCs, B-cell-depleted T cells, or T cells provided the cDNA or gDNA that made up the material.

The chain links TRBV4-3 to TRBJ1-1; D not resolved. The TCR comes from a man aged 50-60 years with active or convalescent COVID-19. Sequenced material: peripheral blood. In nucleotides, the CDR3 is TGCGCCAGCAGCCAACAGCGGAGGGACACTGAAGCTTTCTTT. Translating it yields CASSQQRRDTEAFF.